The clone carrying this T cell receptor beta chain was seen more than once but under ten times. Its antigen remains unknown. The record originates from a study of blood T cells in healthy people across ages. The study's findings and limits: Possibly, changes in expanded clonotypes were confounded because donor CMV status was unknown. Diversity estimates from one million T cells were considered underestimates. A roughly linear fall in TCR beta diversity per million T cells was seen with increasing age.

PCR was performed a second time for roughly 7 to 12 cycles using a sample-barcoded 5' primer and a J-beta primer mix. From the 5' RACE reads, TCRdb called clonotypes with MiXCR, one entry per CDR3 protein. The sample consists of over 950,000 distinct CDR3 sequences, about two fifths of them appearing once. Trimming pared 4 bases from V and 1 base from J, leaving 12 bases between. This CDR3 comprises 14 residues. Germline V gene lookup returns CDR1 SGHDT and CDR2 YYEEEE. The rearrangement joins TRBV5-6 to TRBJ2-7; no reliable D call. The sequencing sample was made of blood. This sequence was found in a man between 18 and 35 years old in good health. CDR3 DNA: TGTGCCAGCAGCAAGGACGGTACTTCCTACGAGCAGTACTTC. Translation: CASSKDGTSYEQYF. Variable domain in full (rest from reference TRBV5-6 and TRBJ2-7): DAGVTQSPTHLIKTRGQQVTLRCSPKSGHDTVSWYQQALGQGPQFIFQYYEEEERQRGNFPDRFSGHQFPNYSSELNVNALLLGDSALYLCASSKDGTSYEQYFGPGTRLTVT.